This T cell receptor (beta chain) appears in the sequencing data of a study of CD8+CD57+ T cells in acquired aplastic anemia. Overall study: Yields of DNA that came from sorted CD4+ and CD8+ cells averaged roughly 3.3 ug.

Study-wide findings and caveats: Patients did not significantly differ from controls in CD8+ Simpson's diversity. About 28 sequences, all CD8+ CDR3, were shared between patients and controls.

Genomic DNA constituted the template upon which TCR beta VDJ and CDR3 profiling was performed. MiXCR, applied by TCRdb to the reads, yields one record per CDR3 protein. This table holds approximately 270,000 distinct CDR3 sequences, around three fifths found once. The germline CDR1 and CDR2 sequences are SEHNR and FQNEAQ (reference sequence). The V end lost 1 base, the J end lost 0 bases, and 6 bases lay between the germline ends. The CDR3 extends over 15 amino acids. This clonotype showed up many times. Its antigen is undetermined. The TCR comes from a human donor with severe aplastic anemia or a healthy control (not recorded which). The chain joins TRBV7-9 to TRBJ2-2; unclear D gene. The sequenced sample was sorted CD4+, CD8+, or CD8+CD57+ T cells (not recorded which) from PBMCs. In DNA, the CDR3 is TGTGCCAGCAGCTTAGTAGGAGCGAACACCGGGGAGCTGTTTTTT. Its translation is CASSLVGANTGELFF.